The clone carrying this T cell receptor (beta chain) was counted only a few times. In TCRdb, the RT-PCR reads were re-called with MiXCR into one record per CDR3 protein. The table includes about 700,000 distinct CDR3 sequences, more than 13% detected once. Sequenced input: memory CD4+ T cells from blood. This TCR came from a female donor in good health, serving as a healthy control.

The DNA of the CDR3 is TGCAGTGCTACAGGGGGCGCAGACTATGGCTACACCTTC. Its protein is CSATGGADYGYTF. The gene calls are TRBV20-1 and TRBJ1-2, with 8 bases that match TRBD1. The CDR3 has 13 residues. Trimming removed 4 bases from V and 3 bases from J; junction bases left unmatched: 4. The V gene's germline CDR1 is DFQATT and CDR2 SNEGSKA (reference sequence).